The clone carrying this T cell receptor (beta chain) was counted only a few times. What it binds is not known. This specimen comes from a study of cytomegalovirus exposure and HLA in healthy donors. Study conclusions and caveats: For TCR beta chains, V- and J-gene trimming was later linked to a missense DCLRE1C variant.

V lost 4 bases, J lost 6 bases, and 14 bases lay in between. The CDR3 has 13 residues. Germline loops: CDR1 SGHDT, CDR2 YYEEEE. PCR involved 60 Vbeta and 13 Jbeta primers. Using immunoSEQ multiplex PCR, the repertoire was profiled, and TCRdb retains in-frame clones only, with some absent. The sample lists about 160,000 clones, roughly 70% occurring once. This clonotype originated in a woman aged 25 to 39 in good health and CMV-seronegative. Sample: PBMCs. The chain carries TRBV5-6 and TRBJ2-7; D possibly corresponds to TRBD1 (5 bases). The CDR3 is CASSIQGTSEQYF. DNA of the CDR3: TGTGCCAGCAGCATCCAGGGTACCTCCGAGCAGTACTTC.